This T cell receptor beta chain comes out of a study of CD8+ T cells in alopecia areata. Documented treatment: oral pan-JAK inhibitor, 5-10 mg twice daily. Trimming shortened V by 4 bases and J by 4 bases, and 20 bases separated the two germline ends. CDR3 size: 16 residues. Per the germline V gene, CDR1 is SGDLS and CDR2 is YYNGEE. It was cDNA, reverse transcribed from extracted RNA, that served as the sequencing template. Profiled with immunoSEQ multiplex PCR; TCRdb holds only in-frame clones, not every one. The sample carries about 190,000 clones, 45% to 75% recorded once. The V and J genes are TRBV9 and TRBJ2-5; possibly TRBD1 for D (6 bases). The sequence derives from a human donor with alopecia areata. Sequenced here: CD4+ T cells sorted from blood, sampled at week 4, from a patient treated with tofacitinib. CDR3 in amino acids: CASSTPGHRFGETQYF. CDR3 in DNA: TGTGCCAGCAGCACCCCGGGACATCGCTTCGGAGAGACCCAGTACTTC.